The clone carrying this T cell receptor (beta chain) came up a few times. The target antigen is unknown. Trimming took 0 bases from V and 3 from J, leaving 6 bases between them. Per the germline V gene, CDR1 is LGHNA and CDR2 is YNFKEQ. The CDR3 has 13 residues. PCR used 60 Vbeta primers and 13 Jbeta primers. Method: immunoSEQ multiplex PCR; TCRdb's copy keeps in-frame clones and lacks some. This sample yields tens of thousands of clones, of which approximately 78% are seen a single time; around 4.6% belongs to the top ten. The data stem from a study of cytomegalovirus exposure and HLA in healthy donors. Study-level results: Later work associated roughly 15,000 TCR beta sequences with HLA alleles at 0.05 false discovery rate.

Sequencing input: PBMCs. The receptor was isolated from a woman in her 40s in good health and CMV-seropositive. The rearrangement joins TRBV4-2 to TRBJ2-7; D gene ambiguous. For the CDR3, the DNA is TGTGCCAGCAGCCAAGATAATAGCTACGAGCAGTACTTC. It is translated as CASSQDNSYEQYF.